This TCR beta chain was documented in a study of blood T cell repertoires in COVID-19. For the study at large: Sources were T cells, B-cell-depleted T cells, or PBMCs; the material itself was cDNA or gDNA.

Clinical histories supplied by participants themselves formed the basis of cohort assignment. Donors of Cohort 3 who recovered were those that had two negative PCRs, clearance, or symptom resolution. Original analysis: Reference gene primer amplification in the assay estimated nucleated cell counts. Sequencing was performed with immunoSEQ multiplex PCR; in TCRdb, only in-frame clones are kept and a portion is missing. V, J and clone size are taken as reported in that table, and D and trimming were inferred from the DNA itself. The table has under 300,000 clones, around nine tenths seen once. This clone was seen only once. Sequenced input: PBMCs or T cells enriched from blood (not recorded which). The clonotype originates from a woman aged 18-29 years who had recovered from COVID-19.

The CDR3 reads CASSLSQGQGAKQYF. Written as DNA, the CDR3 is TGTGCCAGCAGTTTAAGCCAGGGACAGGGGGCGAAGCAGTACTTC. The chain employs TRBV27 and TRBJ2-5; 12 nucleotides agree with TRBD1. V was pared by 2 bases and J by 11 bases, with 9 bases of the junction left unmatched. The CDR3 has 15 residues. Germline values: CDR1 MNHEY, CDR2 SMNVEV (reference sequence).